The source of this T cell receptor (beta chain) is a study of shared clonotypes between healthy human individuals. This clone was detected only once. Profiled with immunoSEQ multiplex PCR; TCRdb holds only in-frame clones, not every one. The sample has 1.5 million to 2.5 million clones; about 95% are singletons. Terminally differentiated effector memory CD45RA+ cells were left out of the naive CD8 fraction, which was CD45RO-negative and positively selected for CCR7. This CDR3 is 16 amino acids long. The germline V gene encodes CDR1 SEHNR and CDR2 FQNEAQ (reference sequence). Germline trimming cut 5 bases from V and 7 bases from J; bases unmatched to any gene: 8.

The rearrangement links TRBV7-9 to TRBJ2-1; 13 bases are shared with TRBD2. Sequencing was done on a sample of naive CD8+ T cells sorted from blood. The receptor was derived from a man between 18 and 35 years old in good health. The chain's CDR3 is CASSLWTSGSPNEQFF. The CDR3, as DNA: TGTGCCAGCAGCCTCTGGACTAGCGGGAGCCCGAATGAGCAGTTCTTC.